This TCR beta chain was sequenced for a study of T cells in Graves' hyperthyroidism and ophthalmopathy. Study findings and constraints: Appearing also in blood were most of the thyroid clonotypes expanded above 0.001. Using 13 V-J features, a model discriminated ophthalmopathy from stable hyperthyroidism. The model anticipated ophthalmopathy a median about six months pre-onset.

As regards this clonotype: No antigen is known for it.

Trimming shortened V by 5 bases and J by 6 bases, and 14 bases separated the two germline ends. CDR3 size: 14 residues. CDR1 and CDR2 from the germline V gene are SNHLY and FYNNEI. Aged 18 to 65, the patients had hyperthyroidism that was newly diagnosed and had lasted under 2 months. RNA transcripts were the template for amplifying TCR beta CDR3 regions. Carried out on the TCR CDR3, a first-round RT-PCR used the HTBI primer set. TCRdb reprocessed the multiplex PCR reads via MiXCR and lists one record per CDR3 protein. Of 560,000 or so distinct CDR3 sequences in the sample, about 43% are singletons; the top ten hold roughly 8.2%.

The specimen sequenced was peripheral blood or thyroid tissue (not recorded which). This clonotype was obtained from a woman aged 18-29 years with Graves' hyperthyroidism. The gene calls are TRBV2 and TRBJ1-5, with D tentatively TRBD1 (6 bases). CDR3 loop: CASSLRGGSQPQHF. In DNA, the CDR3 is TGTGCCAGCAGTTTACGAGGGGGAAGTCAGCCCCAGCATTTT.